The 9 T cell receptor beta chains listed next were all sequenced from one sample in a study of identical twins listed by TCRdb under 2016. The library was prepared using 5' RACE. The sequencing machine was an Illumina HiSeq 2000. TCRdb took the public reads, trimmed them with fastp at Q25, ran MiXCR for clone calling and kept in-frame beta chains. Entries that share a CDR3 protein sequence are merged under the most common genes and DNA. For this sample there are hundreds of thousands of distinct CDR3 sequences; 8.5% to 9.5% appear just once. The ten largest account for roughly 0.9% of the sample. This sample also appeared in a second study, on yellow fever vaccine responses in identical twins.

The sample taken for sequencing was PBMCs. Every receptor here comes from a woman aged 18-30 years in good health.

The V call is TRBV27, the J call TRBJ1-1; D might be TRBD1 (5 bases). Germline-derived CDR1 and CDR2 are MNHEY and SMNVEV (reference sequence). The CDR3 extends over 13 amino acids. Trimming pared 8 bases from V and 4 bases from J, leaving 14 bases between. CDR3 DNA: TGTGCCAGCTGGGGCCCTTGGAGCACTGAAGCTTTCTTT. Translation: CASWGPWSTEAFF.

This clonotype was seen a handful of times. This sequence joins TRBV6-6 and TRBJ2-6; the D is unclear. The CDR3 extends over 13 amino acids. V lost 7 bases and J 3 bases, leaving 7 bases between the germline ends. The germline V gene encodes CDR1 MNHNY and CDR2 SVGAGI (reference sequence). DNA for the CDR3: TGTGCCAGCAACTCGATTGGGGCCAACGTCCTGACTTTC. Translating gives CASNSIGANVLTF.

CDR3 nucleotide sequence: TGTGCCAGCAGTCAGCGGGAGGTATCGGATACGCAGTATTTT. This encodes CASSQREVSDTQYF. V is TRBV6-2 or TRBV6-3 and J is TRBJ2-3; 9 nucleotides agree with TRBD2. The CDR3 has 14 residues. Germline V gives CDR1 MNHEY, CDR2 SVGEGT. The J segment lost 6 bases and the V segment lost 5 bases, leaving 6 bases of the junction unmatched.

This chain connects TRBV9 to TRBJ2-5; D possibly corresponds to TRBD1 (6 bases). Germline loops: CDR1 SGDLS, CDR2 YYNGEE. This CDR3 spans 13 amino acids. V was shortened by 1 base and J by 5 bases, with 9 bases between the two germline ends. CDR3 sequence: CASSVWGPETQYF. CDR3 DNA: TGTGCCAGCAGCGTATGGGGGCCCGAGACCCAGTACTTC.

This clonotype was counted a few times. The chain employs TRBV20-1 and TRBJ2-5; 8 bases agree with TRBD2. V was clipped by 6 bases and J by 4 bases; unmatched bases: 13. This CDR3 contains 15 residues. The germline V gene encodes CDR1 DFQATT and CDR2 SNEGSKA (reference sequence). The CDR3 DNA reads TGCAGTGCCCCCACCCCGGTCGGGGGGGGAGAGACCCAGTACTTC. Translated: CSAPTPVGGGETQYF.

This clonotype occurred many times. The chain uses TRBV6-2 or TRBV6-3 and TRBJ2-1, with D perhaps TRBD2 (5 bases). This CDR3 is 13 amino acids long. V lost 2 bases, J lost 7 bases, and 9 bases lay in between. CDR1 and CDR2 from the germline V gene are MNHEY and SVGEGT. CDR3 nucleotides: TGTGCCAGCAGTTACGAGGGTTTGAATGAGCAGTTCTTC. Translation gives CASSYEGLNEQFF.

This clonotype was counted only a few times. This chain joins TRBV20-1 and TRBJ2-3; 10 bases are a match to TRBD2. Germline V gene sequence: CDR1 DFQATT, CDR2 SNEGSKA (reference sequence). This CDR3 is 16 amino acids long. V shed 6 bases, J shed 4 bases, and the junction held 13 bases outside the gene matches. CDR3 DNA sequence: TGCAGTGCGATGCAACCGGGACTAGCGAGGCCAGATACGCAGTATTTT. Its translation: CSAMQPGLARPDTQYF.

The CDR3 is CASSRGGGRTDTQYF. DNA of the CDR3: TGTGCCAGCAGCCGTGGCGGGGGGCGCACAGATACGCAGTATTTT. This chain connects TRBV11-2 to TRBJ2-3, with TRBD2 identical over 8 bases. V trimming: 5 bases; J trimming: 1 base; junction bases outside the gene matches: 5. The CDR3 sequence is 15 residues long. The germline gives CDR1 SGHAT, CDR2 FQNNGV.

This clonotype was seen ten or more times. CDR3: CASSSADRGGGWQPQHF. CDR3 sequence (DNA): TGTGCCAGCAGCTCCGCCGACAGGGGTGGGGGTTGGCAGCCCCAGCATTTT. The chain is built from TRBV7-9 and TRBJ1-5; 8 bases match TRBD1. Germline values: CDR1 SEHNR, CDR2 FQNEAQ (reference sequence). The CDR3 has 17 residues. V gave up 4 bases and J gave up 7 bases; unmatched junction bases: 15.